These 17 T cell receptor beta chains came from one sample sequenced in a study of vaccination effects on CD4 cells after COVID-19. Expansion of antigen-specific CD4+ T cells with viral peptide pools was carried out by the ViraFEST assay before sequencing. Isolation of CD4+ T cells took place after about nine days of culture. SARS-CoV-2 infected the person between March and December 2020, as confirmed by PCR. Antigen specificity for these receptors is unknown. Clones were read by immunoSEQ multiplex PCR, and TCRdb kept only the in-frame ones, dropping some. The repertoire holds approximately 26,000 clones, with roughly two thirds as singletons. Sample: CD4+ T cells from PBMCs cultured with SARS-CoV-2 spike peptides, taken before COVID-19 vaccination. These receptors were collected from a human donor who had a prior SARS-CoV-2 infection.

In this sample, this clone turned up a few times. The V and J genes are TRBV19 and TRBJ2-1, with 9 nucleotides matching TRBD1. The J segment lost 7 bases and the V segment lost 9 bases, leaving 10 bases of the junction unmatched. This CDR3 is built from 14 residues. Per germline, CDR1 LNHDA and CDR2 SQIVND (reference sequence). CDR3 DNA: TGTGCCAGCGTCGACAGGGGGAAGGGAAATGAGCAGTTCTTC. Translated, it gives CASVDRGKGNEQFF.

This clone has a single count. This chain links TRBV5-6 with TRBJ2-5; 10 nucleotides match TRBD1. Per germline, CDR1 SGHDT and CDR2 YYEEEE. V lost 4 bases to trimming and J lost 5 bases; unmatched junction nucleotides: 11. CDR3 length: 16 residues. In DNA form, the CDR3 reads TGTGCCAGCAGCATCGCCGGGACAGGGGCTGGGGAGACCCAGTACTTC. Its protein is CASSIAGTGAGETQYF.

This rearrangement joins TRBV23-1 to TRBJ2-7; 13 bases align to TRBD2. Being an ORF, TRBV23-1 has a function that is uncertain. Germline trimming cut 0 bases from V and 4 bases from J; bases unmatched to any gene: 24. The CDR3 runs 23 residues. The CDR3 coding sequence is TGCGCCAGCAGTCAATCGGGGGGGCGCGGGACTAGCGGGAACCTATTAGTGGGTTACGAGCAGTACTTC. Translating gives CASSQSGGRGTSGNLLVGYEQYF.

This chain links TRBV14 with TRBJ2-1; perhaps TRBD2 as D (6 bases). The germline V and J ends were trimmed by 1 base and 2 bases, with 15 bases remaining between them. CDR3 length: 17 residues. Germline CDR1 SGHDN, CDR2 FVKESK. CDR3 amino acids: CASSQVSARGPYNEQFF. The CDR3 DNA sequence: TGTGCCAGCAGCCAAGTTAGCGCGCGGGGCCCCTACAATGAGCAGTTCTTC.

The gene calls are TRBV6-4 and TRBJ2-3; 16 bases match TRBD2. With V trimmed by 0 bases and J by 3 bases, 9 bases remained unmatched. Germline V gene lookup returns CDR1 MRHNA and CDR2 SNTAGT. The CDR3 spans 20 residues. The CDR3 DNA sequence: TGTGCCAGCAGTGACTCGAAGGGACTAGCGGGAGGGCCGGGGACAGATACGCAGTATTTT. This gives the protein CASSDSKGLAGGPGTDTQYF.

The CDR3: CAIRSGGGGYTF. In DNA, the CDR3 is TGTGCCATCAGATCAGGGGGCGGTGGCTACACCTTC. The chain carries TRBV10-3 and TRBJ1-2; 8 bases fit TRBD1. V shed 6 bases and J 7 bases; nucleotides not matched to a gene: 4. Germline loops: CDR1 ENHRY, CDR2 SYGVKD. This CDR3 comprises 12 residues.

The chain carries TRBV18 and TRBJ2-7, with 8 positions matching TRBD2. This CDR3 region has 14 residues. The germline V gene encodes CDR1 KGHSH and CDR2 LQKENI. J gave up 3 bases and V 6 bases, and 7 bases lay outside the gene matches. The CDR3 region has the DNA TGTGCCAGCTCCCCTAGCGGGTCTTTCTACGAGCAGTACTTC. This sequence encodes CASSPSGSFYEQYF.

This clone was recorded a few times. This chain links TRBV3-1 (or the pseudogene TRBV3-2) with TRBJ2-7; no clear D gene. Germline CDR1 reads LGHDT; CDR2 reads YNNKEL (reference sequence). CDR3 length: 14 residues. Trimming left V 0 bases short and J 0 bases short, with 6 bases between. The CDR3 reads CASSQDRHSYEQYF. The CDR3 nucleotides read TGTGCCAGCAGCCAAGATCGCCACTCCTACGAGCAGTACTTC.

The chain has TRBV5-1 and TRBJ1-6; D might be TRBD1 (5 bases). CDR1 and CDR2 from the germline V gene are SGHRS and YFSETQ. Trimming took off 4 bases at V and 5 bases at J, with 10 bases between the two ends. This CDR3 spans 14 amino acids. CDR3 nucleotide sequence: TGCGCCAGCAGCGGGGGACTGAATAATTCACCCCTCCACTTT. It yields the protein CASSGGLNNSPLHF.

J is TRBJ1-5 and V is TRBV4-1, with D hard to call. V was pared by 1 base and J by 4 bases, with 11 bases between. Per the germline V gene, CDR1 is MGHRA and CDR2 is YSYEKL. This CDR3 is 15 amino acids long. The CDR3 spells CASSQARTGNQPQHF. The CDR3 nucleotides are TGCGCCAGCAGCCAAGCTAGGACGGGTAATCAGCCCCAGCATTTT.

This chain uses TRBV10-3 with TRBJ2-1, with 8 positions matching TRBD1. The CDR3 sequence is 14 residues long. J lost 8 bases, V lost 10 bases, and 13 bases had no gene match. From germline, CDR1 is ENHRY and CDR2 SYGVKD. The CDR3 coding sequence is TGTGCCACCAAGCCGACCGTACAGGGGGATGAGCAGTTCTTC. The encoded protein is CATKPTVQGDEQFF.

The CDR3 sequence: CASSYRRDSSTDTQYF. CDR3 sequence (DNA): TGTGCCAGCAGTTACCGCCGGGACAGTAGCACAGATACGCAGTATTTT. This rearrangement joins TRBV6-6 to TRBJ2-3, with 7 bases that match TRBD1. This CDR3 has 16 amino acids. Germline V gives CDR1 MNHNY, CDR2 SVGAGI (reference sequence). V trimming: 2 bases; J trimming: 0 bases; junction bases outside the gene matches: 5.

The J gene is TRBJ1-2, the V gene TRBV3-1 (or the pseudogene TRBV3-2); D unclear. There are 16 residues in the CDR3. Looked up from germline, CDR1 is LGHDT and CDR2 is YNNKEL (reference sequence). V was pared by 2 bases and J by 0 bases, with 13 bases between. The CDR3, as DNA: TGTGCCAGCAGCCAACACGACCGGTTTACTAACTATGGCTACACCTTC. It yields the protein CASSQHDRFTNYGYTF.

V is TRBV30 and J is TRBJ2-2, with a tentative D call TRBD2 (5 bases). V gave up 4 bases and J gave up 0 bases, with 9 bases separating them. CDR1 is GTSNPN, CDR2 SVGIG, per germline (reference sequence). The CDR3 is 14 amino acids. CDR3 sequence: CAWKRGSNTGELFF. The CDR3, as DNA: TGTGCCTGGAAACGGGGATCGAACACCGGGGAGCTGTTTTTT.

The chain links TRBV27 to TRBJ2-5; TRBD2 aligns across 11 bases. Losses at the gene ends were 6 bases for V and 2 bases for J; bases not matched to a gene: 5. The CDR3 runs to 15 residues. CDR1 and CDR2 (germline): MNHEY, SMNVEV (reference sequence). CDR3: CASRRLAGQQETQYF. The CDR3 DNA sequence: TGTGCCAGCAGACGACTAGCGGGGCAGCAAGAGACCCAGTACTTC.

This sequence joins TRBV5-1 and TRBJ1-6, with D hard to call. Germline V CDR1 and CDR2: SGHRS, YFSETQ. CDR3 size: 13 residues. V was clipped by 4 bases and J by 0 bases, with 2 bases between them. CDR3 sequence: CASSLSYNSPLHF. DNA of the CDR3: TGCGCCAGCAGCCTCTCCTATAATTCACCCCTCCACTTT.

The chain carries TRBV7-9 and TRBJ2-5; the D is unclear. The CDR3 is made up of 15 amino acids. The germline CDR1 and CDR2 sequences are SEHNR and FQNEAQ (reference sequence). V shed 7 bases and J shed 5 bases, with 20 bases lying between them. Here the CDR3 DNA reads TGTGCCAGCAACCGAATTTTGGAAAGTTCGGAGACCCAGTACTTC. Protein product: CASNRILESSETQYF.